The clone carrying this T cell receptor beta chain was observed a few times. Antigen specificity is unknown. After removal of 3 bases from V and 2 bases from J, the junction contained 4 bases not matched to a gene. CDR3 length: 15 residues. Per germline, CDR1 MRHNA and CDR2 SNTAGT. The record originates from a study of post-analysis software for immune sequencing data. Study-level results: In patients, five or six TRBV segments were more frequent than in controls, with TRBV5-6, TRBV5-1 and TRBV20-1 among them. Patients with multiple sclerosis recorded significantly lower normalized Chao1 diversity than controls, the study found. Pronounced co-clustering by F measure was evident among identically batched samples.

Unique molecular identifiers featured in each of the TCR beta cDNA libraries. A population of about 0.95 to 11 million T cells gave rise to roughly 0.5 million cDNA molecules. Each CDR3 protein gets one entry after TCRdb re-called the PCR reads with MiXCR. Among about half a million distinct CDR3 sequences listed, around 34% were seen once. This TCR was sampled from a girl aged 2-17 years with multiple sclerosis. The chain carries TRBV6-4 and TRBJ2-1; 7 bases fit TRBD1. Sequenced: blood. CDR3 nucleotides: TGTGCCAGCAGTGAGACAGGGTACGCCTACAATGAGCAGTTCTTC. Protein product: CASSETGYAYNEQFF.